This note documents a single TCR beta chain sequence. The CDR3 has 16 residues. Unmatched junction bases numbered 6, after V lost 0 bases and J lost 5 bases. Germline-derived CDR1 and CDR2 are SGHRS and YFSETQ. The sample belongs to a study of blood T cell repertoires in COVID-19. Study-wide context: Donors in the United States, Italy and Spain gave samples during acute or convalescent COVID-19.

Generated by immunoSEQ multiplex PCR, the TCRdb table keeps only in-frame clones and is missing some. The data contain under 110,000 clones, 70% to 80% of them singletons. This clonotype was sampled from a human donor with acute or convalescent COVID-19. The donor label of this sample is uncertain. This chain joins TRBV5-1 and TRBJ2-1, with TRBD1 identical over 9 bases. Sequences were obtained from peripheral blood. The CDR3 reads CASSLDGTGRDNEQFF. In DNA form, the CDR3 reads TGCGCCAGCAGCTTGGATGGGACAGGGAGGGACAATGAGCAGTTCTTC.